The clone carrying this T cell receptor (beta chain) was seen repeatedly, ten times or more. TCR beta CDR3 regions were amplified from RNA. Researchers ran a first-round RT-PCR on the TCR CDR3 using the HTBI primer set. MiXCR was run by TCRdb on the multiplex PCR reads, yielding one entry per CDR3 protein. The data show some 740,000 distinct CDR3 sequences, 14% seen once. The V and J ends lost 4 bases and 10 bases, in that order; junction bases with no gene match: 5. The CDR3 consists of 13 residues. Germline values: CDR1 LGHDT, CDR2 YNNKEL (reference sequence). This sample is drawn from a study of T cells in Graves' hyperthyroidism and ophthalmopathy.

The source material was blood. The source is a young woman with Graves' hyperthyroidism. The genes are TRBV3-1 and TRBJ2-2; 8 bases line up with TRBD1. This CDR3 reads CASSLMDREELFF. Here the CDR3 DNA reads TGTGCCAGCAGCCTCATGGACAGGGAGGAGCTGTTTTTT.